Listed below are T cell receptor beta chains from one sample, sequenced in a study of shared clonotypes between healthy human individuals. TCRdb's table, derived via immunoSEQ multiplex PCR, lists solely in-frame clones and lacks some. The repertoire holds around 430,000 clones, with about four fifths as singletons. The sequenced material came from PBMCs. The receptor set was obtained from a woman aged 40 to 55 in good health. Some clones in this sample may be carry-over from other donors' samples. CDR3s include the opening cysteine and the closing phenylalanine or tryptophan.

cdr3_aa v_call cdr3_length
CASRWTSGRYEQYF TRBV6-5 14
CASATGFSGEQYF TRBV5-1 13
CSARGPYGYTF TRBV20-1 11
CASSQSGNQPQHF TRBV14 13
CAISEWSERNTGELFF TRBV10-3 16
CASSFQGDTGELFF TRBV5-1 14
CASSTPGHPSGYTF TRBV28 14
CASSELAKGDTEAFF TRBV25-1 15
CSVELGTGGRKAFF TRBV29-1 14
CASSPFSGQLINYGYTF TRBV28 17
CASSVDGSGANVLTF TRBV6-4 15
CASSLSGGNTGELFF TRBV5-1 15
CASSEALRGVEQFF TRBV2 14
CSVAFGQGNQPQHF TRBV29-1 14
CASSPVTDRGETQYF TRBV5-4 15
CAWSVLAGGIYEQFF TRBV30 15
CASSLDAVGRGNQPQHF TRBV7-9 17
CASTFGRSHHNTEAFF TRBV28 16
CASSGDLTYNEQFF TRBV6-6 14
CATSRGLAKNIQYF TRBV15 14
CASSLSGQGQPQHF TRBV5-1 14
CATRPGSSYEQYF TRBV28 13
CASNLYSTENTEAFF TRBV5-6 15
CASSVRAPASGEQFF TRBV9 15
CASSPGQYGNTIYF TRBV7-6 14
CASSLDRTADEAFF TRBV11-2 14
CASSQDTSAGVLYNEQFF TRBV4-2 18
CASSIGTDNEQFF TRBV19 13
CASSLGTQRGETQYF TRBV7-3 15
CASSPNLLAGEGDEQFF TRBV18 17
CASSPQSSSYEQYF TRBV7-2 14
CASSLTGSSGANVLTF TRBV18 16
CASSPAGYEQYF TRBV18 12
CASSEGTGGSPQTGELFF TRBV25-1 18
CASSLPGGAGSGELFF TRBV27 16
CASSIYRVGGLSYNEQFF TRBV5-6 18
CASSPGATNEKLFF TRBV18 14
CSAKGTGKETQYF TRBV29-1 13
CASSLIRGQVTGELFF TRBV7-8 16
CASSPTGEETQYF TRBV11-3 13
CASIDGSPGHEQYF TRBV5-5 14
CASSDSGTEYNEQFF TRBV6-4 15
CASSIGAGHSYEQYF TRBV19 15
CASSDLGRSSYNEQFF TRBV6-4 16
CASSPISGKGYNEQFF TRBV27 16
CASTRDSSAEAFF TRBV6-5 13
CASSQGIWEDGNTIYF TRBV4-1 16
CASSPGPNEKLFF TRBV7-2 13
CASSPDRTNTEAFF TRBV6-6 14
CASSLSPGTVEAFF TRBV27 14
CASSMGRENIQYF TRBV2 13
CASSVMTGASGYTF TRBV9 14
CASRKVNQGPKDTGELFF TRBV7-3 18
CASTLTENTEAFF TRBV6-1 13
CASSESGEAFF TRBV2 11